This T cell receptor (beta chain) is drawn from a study of blood T cell repertoires in COVID-19. Study information: The cDNA or gDNA used as material had been derived from T cells, B-cell-depleted T cells, or PBMCs.

Clones were read by immunoSEQ multiplex PCR, and TCRdb kept only the in-frame ones, dropping some. Found here are 95,000 to 150,000 clones, roughly 77% of them singletons; the top ten hold roughly 16%. Remarks on this clone: The junction differs from germline at one of its ends, possibly a read error.

Germline loops: CDR1 SGHVS, CDR2 FQNEAQ. This CDR3 is 15 amino acids long. The specimen was peripheral blood. This receptor was identified in a man aged 60 to 69 with active or convalescent COVID-19. The chain combines TRBV7-8 with TRBJ1-2; TRBD1 matches 10 bases. CDR3 DNA sequence: TGTGCCAGCAGCCTAGCGGGACAGGGGTTTGGTGGCTACACCTTC. This gives the protein CASSLAGQGFGGYTF.